The present entry profiles one T cell receptor (beta chain) with its context. This entry comes from a study of shared clonotypes between healthy human individuals. Naive CD8 populations comprised CD45RO-negative cells positively selected for CCR7, excluding terminally differentiated effector memory CD45RA+ cells. Some clones are missing from TCRdb's copy, which holds only in-frame ones; the method was immunoSEQ multiplex PCR. The profile shows roughly 890,000 clones, 80% to 95% of them singletons. Germline CDR1 SGHRS, CDR2 YFSETQ. V shed 3 bases, J shed 8 bases, and the junction held 8 bases outside the gene matches. The CDR3 is made up of 14 amino acids.

The genes are TRBV5-1 and TRBJ2-1; 7 nucleotides match TRBD1. The clonotype originates from a man aged 25-40 years in good health. Sample: naive CD8+ T cells sorted from blood. The CDR3 nucleotides are TGCGCCAGCAGCTACACAGGGGATCTCGATGAGCAGTTCTTC. The encoded protein is CASSYTGDLDEQFF.